What follows are 15 T cell receptor beta chains derived from one specimen sequenced in a study of cytomegalovirus exposure and HLA in healthy donors. The study ran its PCR with 60 Vbeta and 13 Jbeta primers. Sequencing used immunoSEQ multiplex PCR; TCRdb keeps in-frame clones, though not all of them. The sample carries over 150,000 clones, 70% to 85% recorded once. Sequencing used PBMCs. The receptors were gathered from a man aged 35-49 years in good health and CMV-seronegative.

The chain is built from TRBV20-1 and TRBJ1-2, with 7 bases that match TRBD1. V lost 5 bases, J lost 6 bases, and 3 bases stayed unmatched. Germline V gives CDR1 DFQATT, CDR2 SNEGSKA (reference sequence). The CDR3 has 11 amino acids. CDR3 sequence reads: CSAGDRDGYTF. CDR3 nucleotides: TGCAGTGCTGGTGACAGGGATGGCTACACCTTC.

This chain connects TRBV4-1 to TRBJ2-3, with a tentative D call TRBD1 (6 bases). Germline values: CDR1 MGHRA, CDR2 YSYEKL. V lost 0 bases to trimming and J lost 5 bases, with 15 bases between them. The CDR3 loop spans 16 amino acids. The CDR3 sequence is CASSQDDRTGGDTQYF. The CDR3 coding sequence is TGCGCCAGCAGCCAAGATGACAGGACGGGTGGAGATACGCAGTATTTT.

This clone was recorded a few times. CDR3 bases: TGTGCCAGCACTAGTATCCCGAACACCGGGGAGCTGTTTTTT. This sequence encodes CASTSIPNTGELFF. This rearrangement joins TRBV2 to TRBJ2-2; D unresolved. The CDR3 runs to 14 residues. Between the trimmed V and J ends, which lost 7 bases and 0 bases, there was a span of 9 bases. Germline V lookup: CDR1 SNHLY, CDR2 FYNNEI.

The chain couples TRBV9 to TRBJ2-1; D remains unclear. Between the trimmed V and J ends, which lost 4 bases and 0 bases, there was a span of 11 bases. The germline gives CDR1 SGDLS, CDR2 YYNGEE. The length of the CDR3 is 15 residues. CDR3 nucleotide sequence: TGTGCCAGCAGCAGTTCAACTATCTCCTACAATGAGCAGTTCTTC. Protein sequence: CASSSSTISYNEQFF.

The chain recombines TRBV14 with TRBJ1-2; D not resolved. CDR3 length: 15 amino acids. Germline CDR1 reads SGHDN; CDR2 reads FVKESK. The V and J ends lost 4 bases and 8 bases respectively, with 20 bases between them. The CDR3 DNA follows: TGTGCCAGCAGCCGGCACCTGGGCCCAACGGGGGGCTACACCTTC. Translating gives CASSRHLGPTGGYTF.

The V gene is TRBV28, the J gene TRBJ2-7; perhaps TRBD1 as D (5 bases). The V end lost 3 bases, the J end lost 4 bases, and 13 bases lay between the germline ends. The CDR3 has 14 amino acids. Germline V gene lookup returns CDR1 MDHEN and CDR2 SYDVKM. CDR3 protein: CASSFVRVEYEQYF. The CDR3 DNA follows: TGTGCCAGCAGTTTCGTCAGGGTCGAGTACGAGCAGTACTTC.

This clone showed up just a few times. The V gene is TRBV28, the J gene TRBJ1-4, with 7 bases identical to TRBD1. The CDR3 extends over 14 amino acids. Germline-derived CDR1 and CDR2 are MDHEN and SYDVKM. Germline trimming cut 8 bases from V and 8 bases from J; bases unmatched to any gene: 11. The chain's CDR3 is CASQNPGGTEKLFF. CDR3 DNA: TGTGCCAGCCAAAATCCAGGGGGGACCGAAAAACTGTTTTTT. Supplemented by reference TRBV28 and TRBJ1-4, the full variable domain reads DVKVTQSSRYLVKRTGEKVFLECVQDMDHENMFWYRQDPGLGLRLIYFSYDVKMKEKGDIPEGYSVSREKKERFSLILESASTNQTSMYLCASQNPGGTEKLFFGSGTQLSVL.

Only one count was recorded for this clone. The rearrangement uses TRBV6-5 and TRBJ2-3; TRBD2 is a possible D gene (5 bases). This CDR3 is built from 16 residues. CDR1 and CDR2 (germline): MNHEY, SVGAGI. The V end was cut by 2 bases, the J end by 2 bases, with 14 bases between. CDR3 sequence (DNA): TGTGCCAGCAGTTACCGAGTCCAGCGGACCACAGATACGCAGTATTTT. This translates into CASSYRVQRTTDTQYF.

The chain joins TRBV19 to TRBJ1-1, with 7 bases that match TRBD1. V shed 2 bases and J 8 bases; nucleotides not matched to a gene: 14. This CDR3 has 16 residues. Germline values: CDR1 LNHDA, CDR2 SQIVND (reference sequence). CDR3 DNA sequence: TGTGCCAGTAGTATACAAGCAGGGGGAGGACCAACCGAAGCTTTCTTT. Protein: CASSIQAGGGPTEAFF.

Here the CDR3 reads CASSNRDRESNEQFF. CDR3 DNA sequence: TGTGCCAGCAGCAACCGGGACAGGGAGTCCAATGAGCAGTTCTTC. V is TRBV21-1 and J is TRBJ2-1; TRBD1, the table's D call, lacks a check against the DNA. TRBV21-1 is recorded as a pseudogene. CDR3 length: 15 amino acids.

The chain joins TRBV5-6 to TRBJ1-2; 9 bases match TRBD1. CDR1 and CDR2 (germline): SGHDT, YYEEEE. With V trimmed by 6 bases and J by 5 bases, 11 bases remained unmatched. CDR3 length equals 15 residues. The CDR3 region has the DNA TGTGCCAGCAACGGGCAGAGACAGGGGGAGTATGGCTACACCTTC. Translation: CASNGQRQGEYGYTF.

V gene TRBV13 combines with J gene TRBJ2-7; D is unresolved. This CDR3 is built from 13 residues. V was shortened by 5 bases and J by 6 bases, with 14 bases between the two germline ends. From germline, CDR1 is PRHDT and CDR2 FYEKMQ (reference sequence). CDR3 region: CASSGPFFVEQYF. In nucleotides, the CDR3 is TGTGCCAGCAGCGGGCCGTTTTTTGTCGAGCAGTACTTC.

The J gene is TRBJ2-1, the V gene TRBV18; 7 bases map to TRBD2. V gave up 5 bases and J gave up 1 base; unmatched junction bases: 5. The CDR3 has 15 residues. The germline CDR1 and CDR2 sequences are KGHSH and LQKENI. The CDR3 is CASSATSRSYNEQFF. The CDR3 DNA reads TGTGCCAGCTCAGCGACTAGCCGATCCTACAATGAGCAGTTCTTC.

This clone was picked up a small number of times. CDR3 protein: CASSLVGGAAREQYF. CDR3 bases: TGTGCCAGCAGCTTAGTCGGCGGGGCAGCGCGGGAGCAGTACTTC. The chain uses TRBV7-2 and TRBJ2-7, with D tentatively TRBD2 (6 bases). V dropped 1 base and J dropped 7 bases, with 17 bases sitting between them. The CDR3 spans 15 residues. The germline V gene encodes CDR1 SGHTA and CDR2 FQGNSA. The whole variable domain, filled in from reference TRBV7-2 and TRBJ2-7, reads GAGVSQSPSNKVTEKGKDVELRCDPISGHTALYWYRQSLGQGLEFLIYFQGNSAPDKSGLPSDRFSAERTGGSVSTLTIQRTQQEDSAVYLCASSLVGGAAREQYFGPGTRLTVT.

This clone was recorded once. The CDR3 DNA is TGCGCCAGCAGCTTGGAGCAGGGGACCTACGAGCAGTACTTC. As protein: CASSLEQGTYEQYF. This sequence joins TRBV5-1 and TRBJ2-7; D is possibly TRBD1 (6 bases). Trimming took 0 bases from V and 2 from J, leaving 9 bases between them. CDR1 is SGHRS, CDR2 YFSETQ, per germline. The CDR3 is 14 residues long.